This is a list of T cell receptor beta chains from one sample in a study of cytomegalovirus exposure and HLA in healthy donors. Assay: immunoSEQ multiplex PCR; the TCRdb copy retains only in-frame clones and omits some. The data show roughly 260,000 clones, about 90% seen once. The material sequenced was PBMCs. The receptors shown here come from a woman between 18 and 29 years old in good health and CMV-seronegative. CDR3s include the opening cysteine and the closing phenylalanine or tryptophan. A D gene is named only where the DNA matches it firmly. The size entry is marked missing in some rows and otherwise reads once, few, many or a size class.

d_gene	j_gene	abundance	v_gene	CDR3nt	CDR3aa
.	TRBJ1-4	.	TRBV28	TGTGCCAGCAGTTCCTCCCGGGTCGGGTTTAAGGAAAAACTGTTTTTT	CASSSSRVGFKEKLFF
TRBD2	TRBJ2-3	once	TRBV28	TGTGCCAGCAGCTTGGGACTAGCTCCCCCAGATACGCAGTATTTT	CASSLGLAPPDTQYF
TRBD2	TRBJ2-7	once	TRBV10-2	TGCGCCAGCAGTGATAGGACTAGTGTGACCTACGAGCAGTACTTC	CASSDRTSVTYEQYF
.	TRBJ1-1	.	TRBV6-1	TGTGCCAGTGGACACTTGAACACTGAAGCTTTCTTT	CASGHLNTEAFF
TRBD2	TRBJ2-3	.	TRBV2	TGTGCCAGCAGTGAGGAAGCGGGGGGGAGCACAGATACGCAGTATTTT	CASSEEAGGSTDTQYF
TRBD1	TRBJ2-5	.	TRBV5-1	TGCGCCAGCAGCTCCGGACAGGTTCAAGAGACCCAGTACTTC	CASSSGQVQETQYF
.	TRBJ2-1	.	TRBV13	TGTGCCAGCAGCTTATACAGGGAGTCGATCAATGAGCAGTTCTTC	CASSLYRESINEQFF
TRBD1	TRBJ2-7	.	TRBV18	TGTGCCAGCTCAGAATGGACAGGAACCCCTGTCGAGCAGTACTTC	CASSEWTGTPVEQYF
.	TRBJ1-2	.	TRBV10-1	TGCGCCAGCATTCGCTCAGGCGGGAACTATGGCTACACCTTC	CASIRSGGNYGYTF
TRBD2	TRBJ2-3	.	TRBV4-1	TGCGCCAGCAGCCAACAGACCAGCGGGGGGGCTACAGATACGCAGTATTTT	CASSQQTSGGATDTQYF
.	TRBJ1-2	.	TRBV28	TGTGCCAGCGAGGGCAGGGGAAGGGGCTACACCTTC	CASEGRGRGYTF
.	TRBJ2-7	.	TRBV29-1	TGCAGCGTGGGTGCCGGGGTTTCCTACGAGCAGTACTTC	CSVGAGVSYEQYF
.	TRBJ2-4	.	TRBV2	TGTGCCAGCACCAAAGGGGGGACAGTGGGAGCCAAAAACATTCAGTACTTC	CASTKGGTVGAKNIQYF
TRBD1	TRBJ1-1	.	TRBV6-5	TGTGCCAGCAGAGCAGGGGGTTACACTGAAGCTTTCTTT	CASRAGGYTEAFF
.	TRBJ2-7	.	TRBV4-2	TGTGCCAGCAGCCAAGATCTCAGGGCTTACGAGCAGTACTTC	CASSQDLRAYEQYF
.	TRBJ2-5	.	TRBV5-4	TGTGCCAGCAGCCCCAGTTACCAAGAGACCCAGTACTTC	CASSPSYQETQYF
TRBD2	TRBJ2-2	.	TRBV4-1	TGCGCCAGCAGCCATCCCCCGGGCGGGGGGGCCCCCGGGGAGCTGTTTTTT	CASSHPPGGGAPGELFF
TRBD1	TRBJ1-5	.	TRBV7-9	TGTGCCAGCAGCTTATTTGGACAGGATAGCAATCAGCCCCAGCATTTT	CASSLFGQDSNQPQHF
TRBD1	TRBJ2-7	.	TRBV5-1	TGCGCCAGCAGCTTGCAACCGGGACAGTCCGACGAGCAGTACTTC	CASSLQPGQSDEQYF
.	TRBJ2-1	.	TRBV5-4	TGTGCCAGCAGCTTTTTCAGGGGGGATGAGCAGTTCTTC	CASSFFRGDEQFF
TRBD1	TRBJ1-1	.	TRBV30	TGTGCCTGGAGCCAGGGGGAGCCCGAAGCTTTCTTT	CAWSQGEPEAFF
.	TRBJ1-4	.	TRBV5-1	TGCGCCAGCAGGGGGGCAGGGAGACAGGAAAAACTGTTTTTT	CASRGAGRQEKLFF
TRBD1	TRBJ2-5	.	TRBV7-7	TGTGCTAGCAGCACAGGGGTGTCGCGGGAGACCCAGTACTTC	CASSTGVSRETQYF
.	TRBJ2-1	.	TRBV2	TGTGCCAGCATAGACAGTAAGGTCGGCAATGAGCAGTTCTTC	CASIDSKVGNEQFF
.	TRBJ2-7	.	TRBV4-1	TGCGCCAGCAGCCAAGAGAGACTAGGCTCCTACGAGCAGTACTTC	CASSQERLGSYEQYF
TRBD1	TRBJ1-5	.	TRBV4-1	TGCGCCAGCAGCCCCCACCCGTTACAGGGGGGGAATCAGCCCCAGCATTTT	CASSPHPLQGGNQPQHF
.	TRBJ2-5	.	TRBV27	TGTGCCAGCAGTTTACGTCTATCCCTACAAGAGACCCAGTACTTC	CASSLRLSLQETQYF
.	TRBJ2-5	.	TRBV29-1	TGCAGCGTTGACCGCAGAAAGGGGGAGACCCAGTACTTC	CSVDRRKGETQYF
TRBD1	TRBJ1-1	.	TRBV7-8	TGTGCCAGCAGCCGTGACAGGGAGAGCACTGAAGCTTTCTTT	CASSRDRESTEAFF
.	TRBJ1-2	few	TRBV19	TGTGCCACAGTCGGGGGGCCCAACTATGGCTACACCTTC	CATVGGPNYGYTF
.	TRBJ2-1	.	TRBV7-3	TGTGCCAGCAGCTTAACCCTTAGTCTCGGACTGACCCACAATGAGCAGTTCTTC	CASSLTLSLGLTHNEQFF
.	TRBJ2-2	.	TRBV7-9	TGTGCCAGCAGCTTTACAGAGAACACCGGGGAGCTGTTTTTT	CASSFTENTGELFF
.	TRBJ2-1	.	TRBV27	TGTGCCAGCAGTATTGGCGGGGGCAGCTCCTACAATGAGCAGTTCTTC	CASSIGGGSSYNEQFF
.	TRBJ2-5	.	TRBV11-2	TGTGCCAGCAGCCCCACAGGGAAAGAGACCCAGTACTTC	CASSPTGKETQYF
.	TRBJ2-2	.	TRBV9	TGTGCCAGCAGCGTATTAGACATCACCGGGGAGCTGTTTTTT	CASSVLDITGELFF
.	TRBJ1-2	.	TRBV4-3	TGCGCCAGCAGCCAAGTTGTAGCAGGGATGGCGGGCTACACCTTC	CASSQVVAGMAGYTF
TRBD2	TRBJ2-6	once	TRBV7-2	TGTGCCAGCAGCTTTGGATCTAGCGGACTCTCTGGGGCCAACGTCCTGACTTTC	CASSFGSSGLSGANVLTF
TRBD1	TRBJ2-3	.	TRBV28	TGTGCCAGCAGTCGAGAAGGGACAGCTAGCACAGATACGCAGTATTTT	CASSREGTASTDTQYF
.	TRBJ1-6	.	TRBV5-6	TGTGCCAGCAGCCAATCCCAGGGTGGTACCTATAATTCACCCCTCCACTTT	CASSQSQGGTYNSPLHF
TRBD1	TRBJ2-7	.	TRBV28	TGTGCCAGCACCGGACAGGGGGCGACGCGCGAGCAGTACTTC	CASTGQGATREQYF
.	TRBJ2-5	.	TRBV5-1	TGCGCCAGCAGCTTGGCCGCTAGCGCCTGGAGGGAGACCCAGTACTTC	CASSLAASAWRETQYF
TRBD1	TRBJ1-5	.	TRBV5-5	TGTGCCAGCAGCTTACAGGGGGGGCCCCAGCATTTT	CASSLQGGPQHF
.	TRBJ2-2	.	TRBV5-4	TGTGCCAGCAGCAACAGGGGAGGAGGGAACACCGGGGAGCTGTTTTTT	CASSNRGGGNTGELFF
.	TRBJ2-7	.	TRBV4-1	TGCGCCAGCAGCCAAGGACTAGCCTACGAGCAGTACTTC	CASSQGLAYEQYF
TRBD1	TRBJ1-2	.	TRBV18	TGTGCCAGCTCACCCGGGACAGGGTCGCACTATGGCTACACCTTC	CASSPGTGSHYGYTF
TRBD1	TRBJ1-1	.	TRBV7-3	TGTGCCAGCAGCTTAATGGGACAGCTGAACACTGAAGCTTTCTTT	CASSLMGQLNTEAFF